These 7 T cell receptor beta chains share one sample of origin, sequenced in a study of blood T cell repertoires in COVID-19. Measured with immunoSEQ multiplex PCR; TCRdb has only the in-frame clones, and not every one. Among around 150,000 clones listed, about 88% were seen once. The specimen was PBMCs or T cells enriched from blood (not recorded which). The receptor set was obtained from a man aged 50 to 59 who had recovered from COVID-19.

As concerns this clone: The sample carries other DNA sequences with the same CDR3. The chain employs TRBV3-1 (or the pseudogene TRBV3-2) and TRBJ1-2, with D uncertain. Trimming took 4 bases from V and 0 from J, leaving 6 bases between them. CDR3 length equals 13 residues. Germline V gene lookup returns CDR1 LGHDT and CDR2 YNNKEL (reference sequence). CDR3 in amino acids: CASSPRANYGYTF. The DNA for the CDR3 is TGTGCCAGCAGCCCCCGGGCTAACTATGGCTACACCTTC.

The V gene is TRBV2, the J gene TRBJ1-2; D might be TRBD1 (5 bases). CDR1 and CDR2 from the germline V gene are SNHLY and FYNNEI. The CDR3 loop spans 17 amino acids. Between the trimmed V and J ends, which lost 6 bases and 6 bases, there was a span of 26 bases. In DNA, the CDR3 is TGTGCCAGCAGCCCCCAGAAGACAGTCTCTCCATTTGATGGCTACACCTTC. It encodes CASSPQKTVSPFDGYTF.

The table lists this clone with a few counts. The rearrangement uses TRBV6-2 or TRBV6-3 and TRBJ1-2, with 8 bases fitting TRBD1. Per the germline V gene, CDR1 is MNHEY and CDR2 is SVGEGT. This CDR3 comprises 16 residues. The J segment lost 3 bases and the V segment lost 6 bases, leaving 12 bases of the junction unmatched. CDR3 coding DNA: TGTGCCAGCAGCCTCGCGCAGGGGGCAGGAGACTATGGCTACACCTTC. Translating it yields CASSLAQGAGDYGYTF.

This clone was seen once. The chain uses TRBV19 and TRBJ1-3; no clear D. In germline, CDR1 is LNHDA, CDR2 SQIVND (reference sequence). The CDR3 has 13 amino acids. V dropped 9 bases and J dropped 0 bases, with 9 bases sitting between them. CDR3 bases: TGTGCCAGCCGCCCTAACTCTGGAAACACCATATATTTT. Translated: CASRPNSGNTIYF.

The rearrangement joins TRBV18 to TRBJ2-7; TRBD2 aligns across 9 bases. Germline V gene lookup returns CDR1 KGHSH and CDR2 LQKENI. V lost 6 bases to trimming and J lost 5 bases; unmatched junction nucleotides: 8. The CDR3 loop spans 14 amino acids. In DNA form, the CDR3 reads TGTGCCAGCTCCCCCTTGGCTAGCGGGAACGAGCAGTACTTC. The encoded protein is CASSPLASGNEQYF. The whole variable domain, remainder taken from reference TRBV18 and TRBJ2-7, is NAGVMQNPRHLVRRRGQEARLRCSPMKGHSHVYWYRQLPEEGLKFMVYLQKENIIDESGMPKERFSAEFPKEGPSILRIQQVVRGDSAAYFCASSPLASGNEQYFGPGTRLTVT.

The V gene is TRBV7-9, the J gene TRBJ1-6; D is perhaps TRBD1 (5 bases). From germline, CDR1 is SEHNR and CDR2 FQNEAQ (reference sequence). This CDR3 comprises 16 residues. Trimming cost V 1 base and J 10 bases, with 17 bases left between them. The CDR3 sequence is CASSLGLGGGVSPLHF. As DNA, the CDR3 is TGTGCCAGCAGCTTAGGCCTGGGGGGAGGTGTGTCACCCCTCCACTTT.

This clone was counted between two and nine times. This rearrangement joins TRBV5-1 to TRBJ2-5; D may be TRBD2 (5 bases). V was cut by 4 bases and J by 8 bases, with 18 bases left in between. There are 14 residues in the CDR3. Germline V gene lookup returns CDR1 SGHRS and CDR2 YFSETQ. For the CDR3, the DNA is TGCGCCAGCAGCCCCGGCTCAGGTCGGGATACCCAGTACTTC. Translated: CASSPGSGRDTQYF.